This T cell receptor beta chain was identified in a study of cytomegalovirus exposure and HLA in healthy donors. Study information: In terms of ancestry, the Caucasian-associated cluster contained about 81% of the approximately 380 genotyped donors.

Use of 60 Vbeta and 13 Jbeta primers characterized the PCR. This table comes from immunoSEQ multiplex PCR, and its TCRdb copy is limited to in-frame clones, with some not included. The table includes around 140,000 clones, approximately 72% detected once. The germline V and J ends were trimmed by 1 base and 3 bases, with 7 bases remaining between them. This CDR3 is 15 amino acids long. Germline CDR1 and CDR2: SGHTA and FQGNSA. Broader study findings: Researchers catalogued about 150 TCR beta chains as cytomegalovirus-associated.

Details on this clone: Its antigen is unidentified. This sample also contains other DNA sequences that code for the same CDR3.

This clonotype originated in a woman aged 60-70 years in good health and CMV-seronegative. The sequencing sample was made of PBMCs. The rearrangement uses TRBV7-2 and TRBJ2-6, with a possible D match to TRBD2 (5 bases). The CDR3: CASSLGGGGANVLTF. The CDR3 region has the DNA TGTGCCAGCAGCTTAGGTGGAGGTGGGGCCAACGTCCTGACTTTC.